These 20 T cell receptor beta chains came from one sample sequenced in a study of CD8 T cells in Susac syndrome (dated 2019 in TCRdb). The library was built by means of the immunoSEQ multiplex PCR assay. RNA was extracted with the RNeasy kit and 0.5 to 1 ug was reverse transcribed using random hexamers. Using fastp at Q25 and MiXCR, TCRdb reprocessed the public reads and kept productive beta chains. All rows with the same CDR3 protein become a single entry with the most common DNA and genes. The sample records under 200,000 distinct CDR3 sequences, around 90% of which are singletons. The ten top clones hold around 0.079% of the sample. Sequenced input: CD4+ T cells from PBMCs. The receptors come from a human donor with Susac syndrome.

V is TRBV2 and J is TRBJ1-3; 7 positions agree with TRBD1. The CDR3 has 15 amino acids. The germline V gene has CDR1 SNHLY and CDR2 FYNNEI. J gave up 2 bases and V 7 bases, and 8 bases lay outside the gene matches. The CDR3 bases are TGTGCCAGCAACTCCGACAGGGTTGCTGGAAACACCATATATTTT. Encoded protein: CASNSDRVAGNTIYF.

The rearrangement joins TRBV19 to TRBJ2-1; no definite D call. The V gene's germline CDR1 is LNHDA and CDR2 SQIVND (reference sequence). The V end was cut by 5 bases, the J end by 9 bases, with 20 bases between. This CDR3 region has 15 residues. CDR3 in amino acids: CASSPLGTTIGEQFF. CDR3 coding DNA: TGTGCCAGTAGTCCTCTGGGCACCACGATTGGTGAGCAGTTCTTC.

A single count supports this clonotype. The gene calls are TRBV6-5 and TRBJ2-3, with D uncertain. The CDR3 totals 15 residues. V gave up 0 bases and J gave up 2 bases, with 9 bases separating them. Germline loops: CDR1 MNHEY, CDR2 SVGAGI. CDR3 bases: TGTGCCAGCAGTTACTCTGCCTATTCCACAGATACGCAGTATTTT. Amino acid sequence: CASSYSAYSTDTQYF.

The V and J genes are TRBV9 and TRBJ2-2; possibly TRBD1 or TRBD2 for D (5 bases each). Trimming pared 0 bases from V and 7 bases from J, leaving 13 bases between. Germline values: CDR1 SGDLS, CDR2 YYNGEE. This CDR3 has 15 residues. The CDR3 region has the DNA TGTGCCAGCAGCGTAGTGGGGGAGAGGTACGGGGAGCTGTTTTTT. It specifies CASSVVGERYGELFF.

This chain links TRBV10-3 with TRBJ1-6, with no clear D. The CDR3 sequence is 16 residues long. Trimming removed 2 bases from V and 2 bases from J, with 10 bases in between. Germline V gives CDR1 ENHRY, CDR2 SYGVKD. CDR3: CAISERGAAYNSPLHF. The CDR3 DNA sequence: TGTGCCATCAGTGAGCGTGGCGCCGCCTATAATTCACCCCTCCACTTT.

This clonotype was recorded once. V is TRBV7-3 and J is TRBJ1-1, with D unclear. Trimming left V 3 bases short and J 2 bases short, with 7 bases between. The CDR3 has 13 residues. In germline, CDR1 is SGHTA, CDR2 FQGTGA. The CDR3 reads CASSFDPNTEAFF. The DNA for the CDR3 is TGTGCCAGCAGCTTTGATCCTAACACTGAAGCTTTCTTT.

The genes are TRBV3-1 and TRBJ2-3; 7 positions match TRBD1. The V gene end was trimmed by 4 bases and the J gene end by 6 bases; junction bases not matched to a gene: 4. The CDR3 is 13 amino acids. Germline CDR1 and CDR2: LGHDT and YNNKEL (reference sequence). CDR3 amino acids: CASSLDRVDTQYF. CDR3 bases: TGTGCCAGCAGCCTAGACAGGGTGGATACGCAGTATTTT.

DNA for the CDR3: TGTGCCAGCAGCTTGGAGGGAGGTGGCCAGCCCCAGCATTTT. Its protein is CASSLEGGGQPQHF. The rearrangement links TRBV11-2 to TRBJ1-5; no firm D call. The CDR3 is made up of 14 amino acids. Germline assignment: CDR1 SGHAT and CDR2 FQNNGV. V dropped 3 bases and J dropped 7 bases, with 13 bases sitting between them.

The V call is TRBV5-8, the J call TRBJ2-5; D is unresolved. The germline gives CDR1 SGHTS, CDR2 YDEGEE. The CDR3 spans 11 residues. V lost 4 bases and J 4 bases, leaving 5 bases between the germline ends. CDR3 amino acids: CASSGAETQYF. As DNA, the CDR3 is TGTGCCAGCAGCGGCGCAGAGACCCAGTACTTC.

The V and J genes are TRBV5-1 and TRBJ2-7; 7 positions agree with TRBD1. The V gene end was trimmed by 6 bases and the J gene end by 11 bases; junction bases not matched to a gene: 14. This CDR3 region has 13 residues. CDR1 and CDR2 (germline): SGHRS, YFSETQ. CDR3 amino acids: CASKGQTLNVEYF. The CDR3 DNA follows: TGCGCCAGCAAGGGACAGACCCTTAACGTGGAGTACTTC.

The gene calls are TRBV3-1 and TRBJ2-7; 8 bases fit TRBD1. Germline lookup yields CDR1 LGHDT and CDR2 YNNKEL (reference sequence). Losses at the gene ends were 4 bases for V and 5 bases for J; bases not matched to a gene: 7. The CDR3 length is 14 residues. The CDR3 is CASSRGGQGDEQYF. The CDR3 DNA follows: TGTGCCAGCAGCCGAGGCGGACAGGGCGACGAGCAGTACTTC.

The genes are TRBV5-1 and TRBJ1-2; 7 bases align to TRBD1. In germline, CDR1 is SGHRS, CDR2 YFSETQ. The CDR3 runs to 13 residues. V was clipped by 2 bases and J by 7 bases; unmatched bases: 5. CDR3 in DNA: TGCGCCAGCAGCTTCGAGGGGGCCCCTGGCTACACCTTC. Protein: CASSFEGAPGYTF.

This chain joins TRBV5-6 and TRBJ2-1, with 13 positions matching TRBD2. CDR1 is SGHDT and CDR2 is YYEEEE in the germline V gene. V lost 4 bases, J lost 7 bases, and 8 bases stayed unmatched. The CDR3 consists of 16 residues. The DNA for the CDR3 is TGTGCCAGCAGCGACGATCCGGGACTAGCGGGAAATGAGCAGTTCTTC. It codes for CASSDDPGLAGNEQFF.

The chain recombines TRBV5-4 with TRBJ1-4; TRBD1 agrees at 7 bases. This CDR3 is built from 14 residues. Germline V gives CDR1 SGHNT, CDR2 YYREEE (reference sequence). The V and J ends lost 3 bases and 8 bases, in that order; junction bases with no gene match: 7. CDR3 loop: CASSSYGQEEKLFF. The DNA of the CDR3 is TGTGCCAGCAGCTCGTACGGACAGGAAGAAAAACTGTTTTTT.

This rearrangement joins TRBV3-1 to TRBJ2-7, with 9 bases aligning to TRBD1. CDR1 is LGHDT and CDR2 is YNNKEL in the germline V gene (reference sequence). The CDR3 covers 15 residues. V was pared by 1 base and J by 10 bases, with 11 bases of the junction left unmatched. In nucleotides, the CDR3 is TGTGCCAGCAGCCAAGCCACAGGACAGGGGTTTCCTCAGTACTTC. Translated: CASSQATGQGFPQYF.

The chain recombines TRBV12-3 or TRBV12-4 with TRBJ1-5; no definite D call. Trimming cost V 3 bases and J 4 bases, with 7 bases left between them. The CDR3 totals 13 residues. The CDR3 nucleotides read TGTGCCAGCAGTTTTCAAGGGAATCAGCCCCAGCATTTT. The encoded protein is CASSFQGNQPQHF.

The chain is built from TRBV28 and TRBJ1-2; 7 bases align to TRBD1. Germline V lookup: CDR1 MDHEN, CDR2 SYDVKM. The CDR3 loop spans 12 amino acids. The J segment lost 4 bases and the V segment lost 6 bases, leaving 2 bases of the junction unmatched. CDR3 amino acids: CASRRDSYGYTF. As DNA, the CDR3 is TGTGCCAGCAGGCGGGACAGCTATGGCTACACCTTC.

This chain links TRBV18 with TRBJ2-7, with D perhaps matching TRBD2 (6 bases). The germline CDR1 and CDR2 sequences are KGHSH and LQKENI. This CDR3 is built from 13 residues. With 5 bases removed from V and 8 bases from J, the gap between germline ends came to 16 bases. CDR3 sequence reads: CASSTGGDGKQYF. The CDR3, as DNA: TGTGCCAGCTCAACCGGAGGGGACGGAAAGCAGTACTTC.

V gene TRBV13 combines with J gene TRBJ2-3; tentative D call: TRBD1 (6 bases). CDR1 PRHDT and CDR2 FYEKMQ come from the germline V gene (reference sequence). The CDR3 runs to 16 residues. V lost 4 bases, J lost 0 bases, and 14 bases lay in between. The DNA of the CDR3 is TGTGCCAGCAGCTCAGGACAGCCCTCTAGCACAGATACGCAGTATTTT. This translates into CASSSGQPSSTDTQYF.

The chain joins TRBV18 to TRBJ1-1; D gene uncertain. CDR3 size: 15 residues. V shed 0 bases and J shed 3 bases, with 11 bases lying between them. The V gene's germline CDR1 is KGHSH and CDR2 LQKENI. The CDR3 region is CASSPPFSSDTEAFF. The CDR3 region has the DNA TGTGCCAGCTCACCACCGTTTAGTTCTGACACTGAAGCTTTCTTT.